This T cell receptor (beta chain) was retrieved from a study of blood T cell repertoires in COVID-19. There are a few counts of this clone. Per the authors' pipeline: From reference gene primer amplification, estimates of nucleated cell counts were derived. Generated by immunoSEQ multiplex PCR, the TCRdb table keeps only in-frame clones and is missing some. From that table come the V and J calls and clone size; the DNA was used to work out D and trimming. The sample shows some 43,000 clones, approximately 86% of them seen only once. The CDR3 runs to 15 residues. V lost 1 base to trimming and J lost 8 bases; unmatched junction nucleotides: 7. Germline CDR1 and CDR2: SGHTA and FQGNSA.

Sample: peripheral blood. This sequence originates from a man between 60 and 75 years old with active COVID-19. The chain joins TRBV7-2 to TRBJ1-4; 7 bases are shared with TRBD1. The CDR3: CASSLVVGTDEKLFF. The CDR3 DNA sequence: TGTGCCAGCAGCTTAGTGGTCGGGACAGACGAAAAACTGTTTTTT.